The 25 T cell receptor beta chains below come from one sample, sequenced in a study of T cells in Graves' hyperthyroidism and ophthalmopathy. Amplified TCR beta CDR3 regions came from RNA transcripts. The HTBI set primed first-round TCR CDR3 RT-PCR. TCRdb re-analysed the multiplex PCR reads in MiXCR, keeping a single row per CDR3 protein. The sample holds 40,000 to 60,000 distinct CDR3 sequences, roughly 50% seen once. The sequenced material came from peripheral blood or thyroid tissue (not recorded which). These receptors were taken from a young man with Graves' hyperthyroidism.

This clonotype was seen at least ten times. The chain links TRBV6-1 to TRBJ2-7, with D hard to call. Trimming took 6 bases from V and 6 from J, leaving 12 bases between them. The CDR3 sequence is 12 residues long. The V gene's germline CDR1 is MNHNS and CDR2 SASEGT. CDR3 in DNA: TGTGCCAGCAGCGCTCGGTGGGGCGAGCAGTACTTC. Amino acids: CASSARWGEQYF.

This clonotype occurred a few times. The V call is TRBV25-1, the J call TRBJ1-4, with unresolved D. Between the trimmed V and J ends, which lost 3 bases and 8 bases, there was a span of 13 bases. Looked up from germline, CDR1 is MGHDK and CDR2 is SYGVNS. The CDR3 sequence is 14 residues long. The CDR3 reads CASSDEGVWEKLFF. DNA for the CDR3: TGTGCCAGCAGTGATGAGGGCGTATGGGAAAAACTGTTTTTT.

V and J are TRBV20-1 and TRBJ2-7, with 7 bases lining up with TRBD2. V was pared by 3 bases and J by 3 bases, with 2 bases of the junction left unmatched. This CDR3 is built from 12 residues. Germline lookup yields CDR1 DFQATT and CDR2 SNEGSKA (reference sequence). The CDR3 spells CSASGRIYEQYF. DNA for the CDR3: TGCAGTGCTAGCGGGAGGATCTACGAGCAGTACTTC.

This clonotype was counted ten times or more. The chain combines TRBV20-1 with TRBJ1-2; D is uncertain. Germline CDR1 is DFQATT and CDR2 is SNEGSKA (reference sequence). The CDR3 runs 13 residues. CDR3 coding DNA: TGCAGGGCGAGCCCAAGATGGTCCTATGGCTACACCTTC. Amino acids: CRASPRWSYGYTF.

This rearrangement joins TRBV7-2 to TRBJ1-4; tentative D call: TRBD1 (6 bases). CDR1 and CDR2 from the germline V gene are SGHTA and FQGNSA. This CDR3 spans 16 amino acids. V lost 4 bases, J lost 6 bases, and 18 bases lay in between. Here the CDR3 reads CASSSTGSIMDEKLFF. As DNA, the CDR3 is TGTGCCAGCAGCTCCACAGGGAGCATCATGGATGAAAAACTGTTTTTT.

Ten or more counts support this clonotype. This CDR3 reads CASSLNRGFYGYTF. The DNA for the CDR3 is TGTGCCAGCAGTTTAAACAGGGGCTTTTATGGCTACACCTTC. This sequence joins TRBV28 and TRBJ1-2, with 7 positions matching TRBD1. Germline CDR1 MDHEN, CDR2 SYDVKM. Unmatched junction bases numbered 5, after V lost 2 bases and J lost 5 bases. The CDR3 sequence is 14 residues long.

The CDR3 loop reads CASSEGQPRWETQYF. For the CDR3, the DNA is TGCGCCAGCAGTGAGGGACAGCCAAGATGGGAGACCCAGTACTTC. The J gene is TRBJ2-5, the V gene TRBV10-2; weak D call: TRBD1 (6 bases). Trimming took 2 bases from V and 5 from J, leaving 15 bases between them. Germline V gene data show CDR1 as WSHSY and CDR2 as SAAADI. The CDR3 consists of 15 residues.

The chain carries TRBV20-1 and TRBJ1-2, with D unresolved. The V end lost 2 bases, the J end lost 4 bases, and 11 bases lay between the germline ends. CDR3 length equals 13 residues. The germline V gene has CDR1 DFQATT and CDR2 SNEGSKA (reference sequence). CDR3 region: CSARPRAFYGYTF. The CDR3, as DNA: TGCAGTGCTAGACCCCGGGCCTTCTATGGCTACACCTTC.

The CDR3 DNA reads as TGCGCCAGCAGCCATTCCTGGACAGGGGTGACCTACGAGCAGTACTTC. The encoded protein is CASSHSWTGVTYEQYF. The chain carries TRBV4-3 and TRBJ2-7, with 9 positions matching TRBD1. The CDR3 has 16 amino acids. CDR1 and CDR2 from the germline V gene are LGHNA and YSLEER. J gave up 2 bases and V 3 bases, and 8 bases lay outside the gene matches.

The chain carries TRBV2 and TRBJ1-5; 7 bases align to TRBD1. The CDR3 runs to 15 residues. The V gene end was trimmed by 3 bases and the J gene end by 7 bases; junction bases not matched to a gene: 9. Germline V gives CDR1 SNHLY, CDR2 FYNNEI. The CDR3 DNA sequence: TGTGCCAGCAGTGAGTTCGGGCAGGGGGGCCAGCCCCAGCATTTT. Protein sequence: CASSEFGQGGQPQHF.

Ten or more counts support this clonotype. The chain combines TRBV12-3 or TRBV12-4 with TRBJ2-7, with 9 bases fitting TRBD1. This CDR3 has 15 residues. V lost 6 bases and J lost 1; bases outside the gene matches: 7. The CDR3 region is CASRETGGESYEQYF. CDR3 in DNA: TGTGCCAGCAGGGAAACAGGGGGCGAATCCTACGAGCAGTACTTC.

CDR3: CSPRPGTGNYGYTF. DNA for the CDR3: TGCAGCCCCCGGCCCGGGACAGGGAATTATGGCTACACCTTC. The chain links TRBV20-1 to TRBJ1-2, with 9 bases that match TRBD1. The CDR3 has 14 amino acids. Germline loops: CDR1 DFQATT, CDR2 SNEGSKA (reference sequence).

The CDR3 protein is CASSRGTGDYEQYF. The CDR3 coding sequence is TGTGCCAGCAGCCGTGGGACAGGGGACTACGAGCAGTACTTC. This chain joins TRBV7-2 and TRBJ2-7; 10 positions agree with TRBD1. Germline CDR1 and CDR2: SGHTA and FQGNSA. This CDR3 is built from 14 residues. J lost 3 bases, V lost 5 bases, and 4 bases had no gene match.

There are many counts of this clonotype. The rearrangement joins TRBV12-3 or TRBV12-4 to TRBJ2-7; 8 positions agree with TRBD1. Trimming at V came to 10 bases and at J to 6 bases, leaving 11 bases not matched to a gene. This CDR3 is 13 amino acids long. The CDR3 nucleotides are TGTGCCATCAGACCGGGACAGGAGAGCGAGCAGTACTTC. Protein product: CAIRPGQESEQYF.

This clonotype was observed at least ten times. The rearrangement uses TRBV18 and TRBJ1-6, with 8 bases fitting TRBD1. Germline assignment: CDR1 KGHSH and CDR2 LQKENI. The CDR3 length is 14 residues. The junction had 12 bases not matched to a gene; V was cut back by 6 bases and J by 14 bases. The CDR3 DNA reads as TGTGCCAGCTCGCCGGCAACAGGGGGTACCTCCCTCCACTTT. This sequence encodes CASSPATGGTSLHF.

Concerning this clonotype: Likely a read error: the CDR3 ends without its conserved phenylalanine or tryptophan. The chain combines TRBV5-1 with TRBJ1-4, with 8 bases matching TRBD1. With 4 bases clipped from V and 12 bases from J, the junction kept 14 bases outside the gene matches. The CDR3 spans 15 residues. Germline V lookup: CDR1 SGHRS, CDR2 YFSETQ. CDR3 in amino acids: CASSNHDRGGEELFL. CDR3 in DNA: TGCGCCAGCAGCAATCACGACAGGGGAGGCGAAGAACTGTTTCTT.

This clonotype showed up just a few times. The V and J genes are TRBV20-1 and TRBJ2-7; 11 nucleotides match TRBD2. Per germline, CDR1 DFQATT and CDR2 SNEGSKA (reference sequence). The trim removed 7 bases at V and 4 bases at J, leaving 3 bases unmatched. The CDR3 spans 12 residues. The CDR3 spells CSVRTSGYEQYF. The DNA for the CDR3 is TGCAGTGTGCGGACTAGCGGGTACGAGCAGTACTTC.

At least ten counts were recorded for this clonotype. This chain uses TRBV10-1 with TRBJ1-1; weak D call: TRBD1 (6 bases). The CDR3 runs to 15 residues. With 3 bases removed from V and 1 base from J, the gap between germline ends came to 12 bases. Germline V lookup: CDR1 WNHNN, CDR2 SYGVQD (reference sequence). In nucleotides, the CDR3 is TGCGCCAGCAGTGATGGGGGCAGCGGGAACACTGAAGCTTTCTTT. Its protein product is CASSDGGSGNTEAFF.

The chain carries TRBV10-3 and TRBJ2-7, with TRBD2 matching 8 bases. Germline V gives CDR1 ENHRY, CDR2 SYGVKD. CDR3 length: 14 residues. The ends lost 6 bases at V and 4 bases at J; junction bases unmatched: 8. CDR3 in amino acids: CAIRAGTSGYEQYF. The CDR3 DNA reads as TGTGCCATCAGGGCCGGGACTAGTGGATACGAGCAGTACTTC.

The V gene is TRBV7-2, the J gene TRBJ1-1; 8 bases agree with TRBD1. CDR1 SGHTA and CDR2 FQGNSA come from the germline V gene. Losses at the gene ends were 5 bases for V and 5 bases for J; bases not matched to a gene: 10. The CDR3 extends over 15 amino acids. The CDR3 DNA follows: TGTGCCAGCAGCCCAACAGGGGGGGTCACGACTGAAGCTTTCTTT. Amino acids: CASSPTGGVTTEAFF.

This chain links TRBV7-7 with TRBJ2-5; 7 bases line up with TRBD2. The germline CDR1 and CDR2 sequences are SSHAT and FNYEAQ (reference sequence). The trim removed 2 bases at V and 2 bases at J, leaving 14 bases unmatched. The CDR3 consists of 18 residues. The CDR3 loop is CASSLSGGGLPSQETQYF. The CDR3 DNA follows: TGTGCCAGCAGCTTATCGGGCGGGGGACTGCCTTCTCAAGAGACCCAGTACTTC.

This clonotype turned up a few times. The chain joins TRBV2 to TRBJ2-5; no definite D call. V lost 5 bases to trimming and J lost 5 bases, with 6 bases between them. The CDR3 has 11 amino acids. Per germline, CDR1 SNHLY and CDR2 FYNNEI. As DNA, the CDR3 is TGTGCCAGCAGTTACAAGGAGACCCAGTACTTC. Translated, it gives CASSYKETQYF. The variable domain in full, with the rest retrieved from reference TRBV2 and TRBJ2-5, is EPEVTQTPSHQVTQMGQEVILRCVPISNHLYFYWYRQILGQKVEFLVSFYNNEISEKSEIFDDQFSVERPDGSNFTLKIRSTKLEDSAMYFCASSYKETQYFGPGTRLLVL.

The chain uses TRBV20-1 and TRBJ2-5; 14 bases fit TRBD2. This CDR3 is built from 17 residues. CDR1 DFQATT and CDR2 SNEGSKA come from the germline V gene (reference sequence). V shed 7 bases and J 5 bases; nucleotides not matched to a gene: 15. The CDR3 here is CSVPGLAGVGTGETQYF. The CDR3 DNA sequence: TGCAGTGTTCCGGGACTAGCGGGAGTCGGGACCGGGGAGACCCAGTACTTC.

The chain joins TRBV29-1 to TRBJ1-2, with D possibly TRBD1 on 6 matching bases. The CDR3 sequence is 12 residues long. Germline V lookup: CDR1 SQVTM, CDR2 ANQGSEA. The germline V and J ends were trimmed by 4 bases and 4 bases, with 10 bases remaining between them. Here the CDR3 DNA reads TGCAGCGTTGGGCAGGGGACCTATGGCTACACCTTC. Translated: CSVGQGTYGYTF.

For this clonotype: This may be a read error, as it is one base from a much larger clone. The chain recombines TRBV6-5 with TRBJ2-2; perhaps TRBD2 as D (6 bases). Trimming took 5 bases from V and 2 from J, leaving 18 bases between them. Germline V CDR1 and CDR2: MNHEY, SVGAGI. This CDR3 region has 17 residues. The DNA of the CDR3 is TGTGCCAGCAGTAACCTCACCGGGAGAGGTAACACCGGGGAGCTGTTTTTT. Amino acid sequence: CASSNLTGRGNTGELFF.